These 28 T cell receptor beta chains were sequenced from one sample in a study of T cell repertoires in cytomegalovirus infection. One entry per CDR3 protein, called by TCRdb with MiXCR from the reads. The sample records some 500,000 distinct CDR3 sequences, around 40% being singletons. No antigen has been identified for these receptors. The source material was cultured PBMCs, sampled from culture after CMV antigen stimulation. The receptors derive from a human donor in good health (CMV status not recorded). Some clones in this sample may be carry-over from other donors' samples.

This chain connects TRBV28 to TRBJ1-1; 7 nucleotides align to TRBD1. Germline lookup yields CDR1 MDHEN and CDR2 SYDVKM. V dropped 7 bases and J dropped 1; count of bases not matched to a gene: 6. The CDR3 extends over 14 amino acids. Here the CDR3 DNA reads TGTGCCAGCACCCGAGGGGGCGCGAACACTGAAGCTTTCTTT. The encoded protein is CASTRGGANTEAFF. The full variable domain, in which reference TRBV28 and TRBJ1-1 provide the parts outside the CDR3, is DVKVTQSSRYLVKRTGEKVFLECVQDMDHENMFWYRQDPGLGLRLIYFSYDVKMKEKGDIPEGYSVSREKKERFSLILESASTNQTSMYLCASTRGGANTEAFFGQGTRLTVV.

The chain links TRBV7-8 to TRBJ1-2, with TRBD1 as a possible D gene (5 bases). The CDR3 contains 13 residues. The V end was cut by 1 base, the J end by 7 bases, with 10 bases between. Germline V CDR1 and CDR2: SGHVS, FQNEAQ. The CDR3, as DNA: TGTGCCAGCAGCTTAGAACGGGGACTTGGCTACACCTTC. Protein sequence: CASSLERGLGYTF.

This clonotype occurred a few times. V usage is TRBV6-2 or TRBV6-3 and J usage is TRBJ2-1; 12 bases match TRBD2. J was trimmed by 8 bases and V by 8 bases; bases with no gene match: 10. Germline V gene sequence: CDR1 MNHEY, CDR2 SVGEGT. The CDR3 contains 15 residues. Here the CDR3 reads CASFETSGRSHEQFF. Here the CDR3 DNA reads TGTGCCAGCTTCGAGACTAGCGGGAGATCACATGAGCAGTTCTTC.

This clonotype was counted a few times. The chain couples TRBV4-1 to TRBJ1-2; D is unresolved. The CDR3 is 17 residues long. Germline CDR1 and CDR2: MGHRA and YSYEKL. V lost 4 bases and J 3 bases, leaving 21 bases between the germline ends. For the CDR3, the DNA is TGCGCCAGCAGCCCGAGACCTACCCGGACGGACTACTATGGCTACACCTTC. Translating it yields CASSPRPTRTDYYGYTF.

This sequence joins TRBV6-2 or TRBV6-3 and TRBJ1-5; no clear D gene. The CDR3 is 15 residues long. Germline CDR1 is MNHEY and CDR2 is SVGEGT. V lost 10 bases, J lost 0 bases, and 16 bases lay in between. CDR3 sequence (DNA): TGTGCCACCGAAATCCGCGGGGTTAGCAATCAGCCCCAGCATTTT. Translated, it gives CATEIRGVSNQPQHF.

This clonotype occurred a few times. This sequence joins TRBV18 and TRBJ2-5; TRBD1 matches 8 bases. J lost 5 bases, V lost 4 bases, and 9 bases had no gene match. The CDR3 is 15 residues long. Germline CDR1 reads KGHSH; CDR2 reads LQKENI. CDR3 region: CASSLPMDREETQYF. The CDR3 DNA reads TGTGCCAGCTCACTGCCCATGGACAGGGAGGAGACCCAGTACTTC.

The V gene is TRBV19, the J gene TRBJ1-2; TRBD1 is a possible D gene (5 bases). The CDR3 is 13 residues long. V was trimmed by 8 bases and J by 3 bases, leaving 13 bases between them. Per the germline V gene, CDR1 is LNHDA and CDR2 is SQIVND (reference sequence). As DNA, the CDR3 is TGTGCCAGTTGGGGCAGGGTGGACTATGGCTACACCTTC. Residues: CASWGRVDYGYTF.

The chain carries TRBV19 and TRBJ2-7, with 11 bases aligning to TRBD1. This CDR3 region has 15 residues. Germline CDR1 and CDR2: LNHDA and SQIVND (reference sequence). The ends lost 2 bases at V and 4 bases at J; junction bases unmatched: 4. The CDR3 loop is CASSITGTGGYEQYF. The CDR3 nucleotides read TGTGCCAGTAGTATAACCGGGACAGGGGGTTACGAGCAGTACTTC.

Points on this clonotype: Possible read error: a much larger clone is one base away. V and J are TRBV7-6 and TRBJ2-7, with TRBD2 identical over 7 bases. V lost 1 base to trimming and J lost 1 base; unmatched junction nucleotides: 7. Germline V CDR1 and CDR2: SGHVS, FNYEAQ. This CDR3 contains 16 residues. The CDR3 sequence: CASSLGPPGGSYEQYF. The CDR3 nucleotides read TGTGCCAGCAGCTTAGGCCCGCCGGGGGGTTCCTACGAGCAGTACTTC.

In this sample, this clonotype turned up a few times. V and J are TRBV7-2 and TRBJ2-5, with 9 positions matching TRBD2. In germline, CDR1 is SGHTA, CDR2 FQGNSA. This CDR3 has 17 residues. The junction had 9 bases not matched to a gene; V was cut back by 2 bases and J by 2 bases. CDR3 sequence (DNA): TGTGCCAGCAGCTTATCGCGGGGGGGGATCCGACAAGAGACCCAGTACTTC. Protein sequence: CASSLSRGGIRQETQYF. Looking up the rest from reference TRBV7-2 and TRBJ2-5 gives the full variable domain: GAGVSQSPSNKVTEKGKDVELRCDPISGHTALYWYRQSLGQGLEFLIYFQGNSAPDKSGLPSDRFSAERTGGSVSTLTIQRTQQEDSAVYLCASSLSRGGIRQETQYFGPGTRLLVL.

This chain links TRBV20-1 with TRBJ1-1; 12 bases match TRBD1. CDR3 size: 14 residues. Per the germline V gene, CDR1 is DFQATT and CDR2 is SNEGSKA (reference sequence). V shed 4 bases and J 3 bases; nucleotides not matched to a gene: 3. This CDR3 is CSAKGQGAYTEAFF. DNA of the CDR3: TGCAGTGCTAAGGGACAGGGGGCCTACACTGAAGCTTTCTTT.

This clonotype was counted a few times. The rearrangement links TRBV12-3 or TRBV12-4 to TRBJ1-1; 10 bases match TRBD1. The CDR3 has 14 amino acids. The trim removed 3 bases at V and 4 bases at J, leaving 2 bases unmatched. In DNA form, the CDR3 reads TGTGCCAGCAGTTTCCGGGACAGGGGCACTGAAGCTTTCTTT. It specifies CASSFRDRGTEAFF.

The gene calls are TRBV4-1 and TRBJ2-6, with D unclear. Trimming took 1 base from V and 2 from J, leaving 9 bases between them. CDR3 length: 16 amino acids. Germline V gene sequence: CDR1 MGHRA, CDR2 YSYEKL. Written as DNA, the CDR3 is TGCGCCAGCAGCCAAGGGTGGGGTGCTGGGGCCAACGTCCTGACTTTC. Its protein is CASSQGWGAGANVLTF.

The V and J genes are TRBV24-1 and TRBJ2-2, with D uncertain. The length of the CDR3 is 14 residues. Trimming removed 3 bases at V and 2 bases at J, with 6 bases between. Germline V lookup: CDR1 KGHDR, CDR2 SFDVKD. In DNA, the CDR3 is TGTGCCACCAGTGATCCCAACAACACCGGGGAGCTGTTTTTT. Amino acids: CATSDPNNTGELFF.

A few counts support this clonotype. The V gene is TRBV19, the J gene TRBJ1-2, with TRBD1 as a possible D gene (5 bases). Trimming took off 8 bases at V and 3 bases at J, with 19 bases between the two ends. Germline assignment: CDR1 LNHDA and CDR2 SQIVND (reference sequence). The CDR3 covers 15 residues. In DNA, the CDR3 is TGTGCCAGTTTTGCGGGCCTCATAGGGGACTATGGCTACACCTTC. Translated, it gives CASFAGLIGDYGYTF.

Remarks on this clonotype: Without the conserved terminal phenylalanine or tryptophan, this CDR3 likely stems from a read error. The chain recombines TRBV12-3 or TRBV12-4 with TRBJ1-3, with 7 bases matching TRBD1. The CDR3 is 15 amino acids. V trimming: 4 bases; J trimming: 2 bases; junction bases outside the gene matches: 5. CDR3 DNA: TGTGCCAGCAGTTCGAGACAGGGTCCTGGAAACACCATATATCTT. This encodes CASSSRQGPGNTIYL.

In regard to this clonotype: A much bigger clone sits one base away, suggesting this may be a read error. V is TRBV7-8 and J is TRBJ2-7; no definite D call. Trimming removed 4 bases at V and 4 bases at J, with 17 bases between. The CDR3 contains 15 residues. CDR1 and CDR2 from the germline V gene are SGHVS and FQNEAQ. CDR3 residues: CASSSAVGAAYEQYF. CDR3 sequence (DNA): TGTGCCAGCAGCTCCGCCGTGGGCGCCGCTTACGAGCAGTACTTC.

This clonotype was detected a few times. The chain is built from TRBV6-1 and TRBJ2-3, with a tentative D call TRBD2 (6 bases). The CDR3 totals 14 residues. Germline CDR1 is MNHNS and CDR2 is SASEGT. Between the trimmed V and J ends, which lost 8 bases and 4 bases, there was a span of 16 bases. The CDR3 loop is CASCPGGAPDTQYF. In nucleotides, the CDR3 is TGTGCCAGCTGCCCGGGCGGGGCCCCAGATACGCAGTATTTT.

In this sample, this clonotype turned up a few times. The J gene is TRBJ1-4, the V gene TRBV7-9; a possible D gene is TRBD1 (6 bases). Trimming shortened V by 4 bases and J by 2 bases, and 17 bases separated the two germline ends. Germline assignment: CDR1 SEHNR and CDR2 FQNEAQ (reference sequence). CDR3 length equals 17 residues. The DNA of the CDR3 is TGTGCCAGCAGCTACCTTGACAGGATTTGGACTAATGAAAAACTGTTTTTT. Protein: CASSYLDRIWTNEKLFF.

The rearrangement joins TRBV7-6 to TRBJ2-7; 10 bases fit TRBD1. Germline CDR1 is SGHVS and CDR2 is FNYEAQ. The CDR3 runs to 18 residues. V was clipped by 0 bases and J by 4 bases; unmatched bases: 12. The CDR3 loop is CASSLAEVTGTGEYEQYF. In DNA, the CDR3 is TGTGCCAGCAGCTTAGCGGAAGTCACCGGGACAGGGGAGTACGAGCAGTACTTC. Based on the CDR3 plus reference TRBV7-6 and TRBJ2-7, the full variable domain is GAGVSQSPRYKVTKRGQDVALRCDPISGHVSLYWYRQALGQGPEFLTYFNYEAQQDKSGLPNDRFSAERPEGSISTLTIQRTEQRDSAMYRCASSLAEVTGTGEYEQYFGPGTRLTVT.

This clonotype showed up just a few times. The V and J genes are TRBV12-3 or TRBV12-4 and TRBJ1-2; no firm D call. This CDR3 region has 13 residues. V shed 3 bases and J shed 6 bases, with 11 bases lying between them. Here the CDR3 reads CASSFDILHGYTF. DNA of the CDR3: TGTGCCAGCAGTTTTGACATACTACATGGCTACACCTTC.

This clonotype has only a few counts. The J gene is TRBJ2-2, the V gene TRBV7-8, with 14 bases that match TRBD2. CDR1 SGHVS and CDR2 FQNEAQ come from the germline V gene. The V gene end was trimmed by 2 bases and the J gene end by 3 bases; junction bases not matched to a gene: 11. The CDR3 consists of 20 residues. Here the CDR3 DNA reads TGTGCCAGCAGCTTATATTCCCGGACTAGCGGGGGGTCCTACACCGGGGAGCTGTTTTTT. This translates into CASSLYSRTSGGSYTGELFF.

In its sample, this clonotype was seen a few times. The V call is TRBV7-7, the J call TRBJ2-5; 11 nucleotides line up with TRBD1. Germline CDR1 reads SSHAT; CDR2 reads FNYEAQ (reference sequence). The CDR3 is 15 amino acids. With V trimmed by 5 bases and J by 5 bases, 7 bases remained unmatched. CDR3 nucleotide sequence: TGTGCCAGCAGCATCGGACAGGGGGCAGGGGAGACCCAGTACTTC. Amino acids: CASSIGQGAGETQYF.

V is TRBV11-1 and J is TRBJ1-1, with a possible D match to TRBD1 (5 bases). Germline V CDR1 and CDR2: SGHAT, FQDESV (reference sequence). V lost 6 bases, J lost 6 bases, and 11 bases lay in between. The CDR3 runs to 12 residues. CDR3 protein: CASRSGFPEAFF. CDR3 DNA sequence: TGTGCCAGCAGGTCAGGGTTCCCTGAAGCTTTCTTT.

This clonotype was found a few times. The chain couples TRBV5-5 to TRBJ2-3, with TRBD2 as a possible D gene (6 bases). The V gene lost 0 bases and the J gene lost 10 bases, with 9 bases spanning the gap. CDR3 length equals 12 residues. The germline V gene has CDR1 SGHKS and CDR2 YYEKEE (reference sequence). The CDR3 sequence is CASSLVGTSQYF. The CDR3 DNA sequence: TGTGCCAGCAGCTTGGTTGGGACTTCGCAGTATTTT.

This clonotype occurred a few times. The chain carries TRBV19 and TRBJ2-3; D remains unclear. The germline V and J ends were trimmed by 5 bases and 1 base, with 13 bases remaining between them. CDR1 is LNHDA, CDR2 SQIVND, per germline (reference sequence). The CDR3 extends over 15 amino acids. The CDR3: CASSPPWPGTDTQYF. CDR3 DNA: TGTGCCAGTAGTCCACCATGGCCCGGCACAGATACGCAGTATTTT.

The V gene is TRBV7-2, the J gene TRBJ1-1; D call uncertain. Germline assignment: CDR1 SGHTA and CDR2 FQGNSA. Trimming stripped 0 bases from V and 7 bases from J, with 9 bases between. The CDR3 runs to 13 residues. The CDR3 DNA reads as TGTGCCAGCAGCTTAGCGAATCCGGGTGAAGCTTTCTTT. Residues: CASSLANPGEAFF.

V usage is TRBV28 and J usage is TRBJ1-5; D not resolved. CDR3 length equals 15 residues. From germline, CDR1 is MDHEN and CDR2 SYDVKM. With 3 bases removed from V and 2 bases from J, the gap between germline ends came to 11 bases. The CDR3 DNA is TGTGCCAGCAGTTTTGGCAGGCGCCGCAATCAGCCCCAGCATTTT. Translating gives CASSFGRRRNQPQHF.